A selection of T cell receptor beta chains follows, all from one sample in a study of cytomegalovirus exposure and HLA in healthy donors. Sequencing was performed with immunoSEQ multiplex PCR; in TCRdb, only in-frame clones are kept and a portion is missing. The table shows approximately 97,000 clones, with roughly 80% occurring only once. Sequencing used PBMCs. The receptors were sampled from a male donor in good health and CMV-seropositive. The CDR3 runs from the conserved cysteine through the conserved F or W. Each record gives: CDR3 DNA, CDR3 protein, J gene, D gene, V gene, clone size. A D gene is named only where the DNA matches it firmly. A clone size is listed for some rows: how often the clone was seen (once, few, many), or a class if it is expanded.

cdr3_nt: TGTGCCAGCAGTGACGGGGAAGGGGACTATGAGCAGTTCTTC
cdr3_aa: CASSDGEGDYEQFF
j_call: TRBJ2-1
d_call: -
v_call: TRBV6-1
clone_size: -

cdr3_nt: TGTGCCAGCAGCGGAACAGGGTTAGGACCAAACTCCTACGAGCAGTACTTC
cdr3_aa: CASSGTGLGPNSYEQYF
j_call: TRBJ2-7
d_call: -
v_call: TRBV5-6
clone_size: -

cdr3_nt: TGTGCCAGCAGTTTAACGTACAGTTACGAGCAGTACTTC
cdr3_aa: CASSLTYSYEQYF
j_call: TRBJ2-7
d_call: -
v_call: TRBV28
clone_size: few

cdr3_nt: TGTGCCAGCAGTGGAGGGGCGGGACAAGAGACCCAGTACTTC
cdr3_aa: CASSGGAGQETQYF
j_call: TRBJ2-5
d_call: -
v_call: TRBV6-1
clone_size: -

cdr3_nt: TGTGCCAGCAACCCAGGGGGTCCCGGCACAGATACGCAGTATTTT
cdr3_aa: CASNPGGPGTDTQYF
j_call: TRBJ2-3
d_call: TRBD1
v_call: TRBV28
clone_size: -

cdr3_nt: TGCGCCAGCAGCCCCCGGACAGGGGCGAATTCACCCCTCCACTTT
cdr3_aa: CASSPRTGANSPLHF
j_call: TRBJ1-6
d_call: TRBD1
v_call: TRBV5-1
clone_size: few

cdr3_nt: TGTGCCAGCAGCTACCAAAATTACGGGGCGAACACCGGGGAGCTGTTTTTT
cdr3_aa: CASSYQNYGANTGELFF
j_call: TRBJ2-2
d_call: -
v_call: TRBV11-3
clone_size: -

cdr3_nt: TGTGCCAGCAGCTTAGCGGCGGAGACAGATACGCAGTATTTT
cdr3_aa: CASSLAAETDTQYF
j_call: TRBJ2-3
d_call: -
v_call: TRBV7-9
clone_size: -

cdr3_nt: TGTGCCAGCATCCAGGACTCCTACAATGAGCAGTTCTTC
cdr3_aa: CASIQDSYNEQFF
j_call: TRBJ2-1
d_call: -
v_call: TRBV2
clone_size: -

cdr3_nt: TGTGCCAGCAGTGCCGGGAGCACAGATACGCAGTATTTT
cdr3_aa: CASSAGSTDTQYF
j_call: TRBJ2-3
d_call: -
v_call: TRBV6-1
clone_size: -

cdr3_nt: TGTGCCAGCAGCACAGGACAGCACGAACTTTACTACGAGCAGTACTTC
cdr3_aa: CASSTGQHELYYEQYF
j_call: TRBJ2-7
d_call: -
v_call: TRBV21-1
clone_size: once

cdr3_nt: TGCGCCAGCAGCCTCCAGGGGACAGGGGCTTTCTTT
cdr3_aa: CASSLQGTGAFF
j_call: TRBJ1-1
d_call: TRBD1
v_call: TRBV5-1
clone_size: -

cdr3_nt: TGTGCCAGCAGCGTAGGGCAGCAAGAGACCCAGTACTTC
cdr3_aa: CASSVGQQETQYF
j_call: TRBJ2-5
d_call: -
v_call: TRBV9
clone_size: once

cdr3_nt: TGTGCCTGGGGGAGCTCTGGAAACACCATATATTTT
cdr3_aa: CAWGSSGNTIYF
j_call: TRBJ1-3
d_call: -
v_call: TRBV30
clone_size: -

cdr3_nt: TGTGCCAGCAGCCTTCGACAGGGGGGAGGCACTGAAGCTTTCTTT
cdr3_aa: CASSLRQGGGTEAFF
j_call: TRBJ1-1
d_call: TRBD1
v_call: TRBV7-2
clone_size: -

cdr3_nt: TGCAGCGTTCGCGGACTAGCGGACTCCTACGAGCAGTACTTC
cdr3_aa: CSVRGLADSYEQYF
j_call: TRBJ2-7
d_call: TRBD2
v_call: TRBV29-1
clone_size: -

cdr3_nt: TGTGCCAGCAGCCTCAGGGGGCATGATGGCTACACCTTC
cdr3_aa: CASSLRGHDGYTF
j_call: TRBJ1-2
d_call: TRBD1
v_call: TRBV11-3
clone_size: -

cdr3_nt: TGCAGCGTCCTTCGATGGGGGGGCACTGAAGCTTTCTTT
cdr3_aa: CSVLRWGGTEAFF
j_call: TRBJ1-1
d_call: -
v_call: TRBV29-1
clone_size: -

cdr3_nt: TGTGCCAGTATGGGAGGACTAGCGGGACAAGAGACCCAGTACTTC
cdr3_aa: CASMGGLAGQETQYF
j_call: TRBJ2-5
d_call: TRBD2
v_call: TRBV19
clone_size: -

cdr3_nt: TGTGCCAGCAGCGCTACAGGGAATCAAGAGACCCAGTACTTC
cdr3_aa: CASSATGNQETQYF
j_call: TRBJ2-5
d_call: -
v_call: TRBV9
clone_size: -

cdr3_nt: TGTGCCAGCAGCTTACGCCAGGGGGAATTTACAGATACGCAGTATTTT
cdr3_aa: CASSLRQGEFTDTQYF
j_call: TRBJ2-3
d_call: TRBD1
v_call: TRBV11-2
clone_size: -

cdr3_nt: TGTGCCAGCAGCATCGCTAGCGCCAATGAGCAGTTCTTC
cdr3_aa: CASSIASANEQFF
j_call: TRBJ2-1
d_call: -
v_call: TRBV7-9
clone_size: -

cdr3_nt: TGTGCCATCAGCCGGACAGGGGCGAACACTGAAGCTTTCTTT
cdr3_aa: CAISRTGANTEAFF
j_call: TRBJ1-1
d_call: TRBD1
v_call: TRBV10-3
clone_size: -

cdr3_nt: TGTGCCAGCAGTGAAGCGCGAGCTCGCGGCTACACCTTC
cdr3_aa: CASSEARARGYTF
j_call: TRBJ1-2
d_call: -
v_call: TRBV2
clone_size: -

cdr3_nt: TGTGCCTGGTCTGGGCCTCTGAACACTGAAGCTTTCTTT
cdr3_aa: CAWSGPLNTEAFF
j_call: TRBJ1-1
d_call: -
v_call: TRBV30
clone_size: -

cdr3_nt: TGTGCCAGTAGTCCTCCGGGACAGGGGAACTATGGCTACACCTTC
cdr3_aa: CASSPPGQGNYGYTF
j_call: TRBJ1-2
d_call: TRBD1
v_call: TRBV19
clone_size: -

cdr3_nt: TGTGCCAGCAGCTTCGGCTCTAGCGGGAGGCGGACCCAGTACTTC
cdr3_aa: CASSFGSSGRRTQYF
j_call: TRBJ2-5
d_call: TRBD2
v_call: TRBV7-9
clone_size: few

cdr3_nt: TGTGCCAGCAGTGAAGGGTTAGCGGGAGGGCCCTTCAATGAGCAGTTCTTC
cdr3_aa: CASSEGLAGGPFNEQFF
j_call: TRBJ2-1
d_call: TRBD2
v_call: TRBV6-1
clone_size: -

cdr3_nt: TGTGCCAGTAGTATCTCTGAGGTTAGCGGGAGGTACGAGCAGTACTTC
cdr3_aa: CASSISEVSGRYEQYF
j_call: TRBJ2-7
d_call: TRBD2
v_call: TRBV19
clone_size: -

cdr3_nt: TGCGCCAGCAGTCGCCCGGGAGGGCCTTACGAGCAGTACTTC
cdr3_aa: CASSRPGGPYEQYF
j_call: TRBJ2-7
d_call: TRBD2
v_call: TRBV5-1
clone_size: once

cdr3_nt: TGTGCCAGCAGCCTGCGGGGGGCTAGCGGGAGGGCCCGCGAGCAGTACTTC
cdr3_aa: CASSLRGASGRAREQYF
j_call: TRBJ2-7
d_call: TRBD2
v_call: TRBV7-2
clone_size: -

cdr3_nt: TGTGCCAGCAGACTCGGGGGTGGGCCTCGCACCGATGAGCAGTTCTTC
cdr3_aa: CASRLGGGPRTDEQFF
j_call: TRBJ2-1
d_call: -
v_call: TRBV7-2
clone_size: -

cdr3_nt: TGCGCCAGCAGCTTGGAGCAGGCCTGGGAGACCCAGTACTTC
cdr3_aa: CASSLEQAWETQYF
j_call: TRBJ2-5
d_call: -
v_call: TRBV5-1
clone_size: -